Here is one TCR beta chain with its context. The sample is drawn from a study of T cell changes during pregnancy in multiple sclerosis. Method: immunoSEQ multiplex PCR; TCRdb's copy keeps in-frame clones and lacks some. The repertoire holds tens of thousands of clones, roughly 92% seen once, with over 0.8% in the top ten. The clonotype originates from a female donor with multiple sclerosis, enrolled in a pregnancy study. Sequences were derived from peripheral blood, sampled in the first trimester of pregnancy.

In DNA form, the CDR3 reads TGTGCCAGTAGTATCCTAGCGGGGGGCCACACAGATACGCAGTATTTT. This translates into CASSILAGGHTDTQYF. This chain connects TRBV19 to TRBJ2-3, with 11 positions matching TRBD2. The CDR3 consists of 16 residues. CDR1 is LNHDA and CDR2 is SQIVND in the germline V gene (reference sequence). The V gene end was trimmed by 3 bases and the J gene end by 2 bases; junction bases not matched to a gene: 4.